This entry describes one T cell receptor (beta chain). Its antigen is unidentified. This CDR3 contains 15 residues. V shed 5 bases, J shed 0 bases, and the junction held 6 bases outside the gene matches. Germline values: CDR1 MNHNS, CDR2 SASEGT. This record comes from a study of cytomegalovirus exposure and HLA in healthy donors. The PCR ran on 60 Vbeta and 13 Jbeta primers. Repertoires were generated with immunoSEQ multiplex PCR, while TCRdb's copy carries only in-frame clones and drops some. The table records fewer than 90,000 clones, roughly 64% of them present only once. Findings and caveats of the study: Looking again later, the authors saw that most CMV-associated TCR beta chains seemed HLA-restricted. A later analysis linked a missense variant in DCLRE1C to the trimming of TCR beta V and J genes.

Specimen: PBMCs. The receptor was derived from a man aged 35 to 55 in good health and CMV-seropositive. The chain couples TRBV6-1 to TRBJ2-7; the match to TRBD2 covers 8 bases. The CDR3 DNA reads TGTGCCAGCAGTAGCACTAGCGGCAGCTCCTACGAGCAGTACTTC. Protein: CASSSTSGSSYEQYF.